These 5 T cell receptor beta chains share one sample of origin, sequenced in a study of response to subunit inactivated influenza vaccine (dated by TCRdb to 2017 to 2018). Preparation of the library involved RT-PCR. Sequencing instrument: Illumina HiSeq 2500. Starting from the raw public reads, TCRdb applied fastp trimming at Q25, assembled clones with MiXCR and retained in-frame beta chains. Identical CDR3 proteins give one entry, which carries the most common genes and DNA. The sample has approximately 530,000 distinct CDR3 sequences on record, about 7.6% of them singletons. 13% of the sample lies in the top ten. Sequenced material: PBMCs from blood, taken around 25 months after vaccination. These receptors were collected from a man aged 50 to 69 who received an inactivated influenza vaccine. Donor details come from another sample of the same person, matched by shared clones.

This clonotype was seen ten or more times. The chain combines TRBV12-3 or TRBV12-4 with TRBJ1-2, with unresolved D. The CDR3 length is 10 residues. Trimming pared 3 bases from V and 8 bases from J, leaving 4 bases between. CDR3 DNA sequence: TGTGCCAGCAGTTTCACGGGCTACACCTTC. Its protein is CASSFTGYTF.

This clonotype was observed at least ten times. The CDR3 sequence: CASSSNGGLAEAFF. The CDR3 DNA follows: TGTGCCAGCAGTTCCAATGGGGGGTTGGCTGAAGCTTTCTTT. J is TRBJ1-1 and V is TRBV28; D is possibly TRBD1 (5 bases). Trimming removed 4 bases from V and 6 bases from J, with 15 bases in between. CDR3 length equals 14 residues. Germline lookup yields CDR1 MDHEN and CDR2 SYDVKM.

The chain recombines TRBV20-1 with TRBJ1-5; possible D gene TRBD1, 5 bases. Germline V gives CDR1 DFQATT, CDR2 SNEGSKA (reference sequence). Trimming stripped 5 bases from V and 1 base from J, with 15 bases between. CDR3 size: 15 residues. The CDR3 region is CSASPQAGSNQPQHF. DNA for the CDR3: TGCAGTGCTTCTCCCCAGGCAGGGAGCAATCAGCCCCAGCATTTT.

This clonotype was counted many times. The rearrangement joins TRBV2 to TRBJ1-2, with D uncertain. CDR1 is SNHLY, CDR2 FYNNEI, per germline. The CDR3 loop spans 12 amino acids. The germline V and J ends were trimmed by 1 base and 8 bases, with 8 bases remaining between them. The CDR3 nucleotides read TGTGCCAGCAGTGAAGGAGGGTTCGGCTACACCTTC. It codes for CASSEGGFGYTF.

In this sample, this clonotype turned up many times. The chain links TRBV13 to TRBJ1-1; 8 bases agree with TRBD1. The CDR3 is 16 residues long. The V and J ends lost 1 base and 1 base, in that order; junction bases with no gene match: 5. Germline V gene sequence: CDR1 PRHDT, CDR2 FYEKMQ (reference sequence). This chain's CDR3 is CASSLAFGTGNTEAFF. Written as DNA, the CDR3 is TGTGCCAGCAGCTTAGCCTTCGGGACAGGGAACACTGAAGCTTTCTTT.